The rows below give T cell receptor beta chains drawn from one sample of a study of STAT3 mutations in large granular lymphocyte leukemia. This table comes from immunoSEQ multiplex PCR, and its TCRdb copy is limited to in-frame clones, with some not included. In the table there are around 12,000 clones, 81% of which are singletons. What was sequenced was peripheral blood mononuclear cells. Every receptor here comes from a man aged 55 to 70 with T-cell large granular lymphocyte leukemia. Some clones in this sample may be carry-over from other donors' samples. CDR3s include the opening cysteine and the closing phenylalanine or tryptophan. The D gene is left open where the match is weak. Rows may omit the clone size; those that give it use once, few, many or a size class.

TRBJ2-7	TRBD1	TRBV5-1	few	CASSRTGNYEQYF	TGCGCCAGCAGCAGGACAGGGAACTACGAGCAGTACTTC
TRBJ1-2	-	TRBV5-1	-	CASSLNNLGTANYGYTF	TGCGCCAGCAGCTTGAACAACTTAGGGACGGCCAACTATGGCTACACCTTC
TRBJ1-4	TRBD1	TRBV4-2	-	CASSLDGTGGEKLFF	TGTGCCAGCAGCCTAGATGGGACAGGGGGAGAAAAACTGTTTTTT
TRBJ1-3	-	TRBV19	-	CASSRGGSGNTIYF	TGTGCCAGTAGTCGGGGAGGCTCTGGAAACACCATATATTTT
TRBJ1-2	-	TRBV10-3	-	CAISEFGANYGYTF	TGTGCCATCAGTGAGTTCGGGGCTAACTATGGCTACACCTTC
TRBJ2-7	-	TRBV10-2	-	CASSPRAGSDYEQYF	TGCGCCAGCAGTCCTCGGGCGGGGAGTGACTACGAGCAGTACTTC
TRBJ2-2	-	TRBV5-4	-	CASSFTGELFF	TGTGCCAGCAGCTTCACCGGGGAGCTGTTTTTT
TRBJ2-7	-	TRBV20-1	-	CSAPVSYEQYF	TGCAGCGCCCCGGTTTCCTACGAGCAGTACTTC
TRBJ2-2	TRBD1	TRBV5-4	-	CASSLTGQTNTGELFF	TGTGCCAGCAGCTTGACGGGACAGACAAACACCGGGGAGCTGTTTTTT
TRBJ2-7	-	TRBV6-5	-	CASSYSAGAPFGEQYF	TGTGCCAGCAGTTACTCGGCCGGGGCCCCATTTGGCGAGCAGTACTTC
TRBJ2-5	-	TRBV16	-	CASSQFQGKETQYF	TGTGCCAGCAGCCAATTTCAGGGGAAAGAGACCCAGTACTTC
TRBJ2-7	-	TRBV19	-	CASSIQADSYEQYF	TGTGCCAGTAGTATCCAGGCCGACAGCTACGAGCAGTACTTC
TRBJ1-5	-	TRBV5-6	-	CASSLSRVGNQPQHF	TGTGCCAGCAGCCTCTCCAGGGTGGGCAATCAGCCCCAGCATTTT
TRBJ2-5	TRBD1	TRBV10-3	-	CAISAPTGTETQYF	TGTGCCATCAGTGCTCCGACAGGGACGGAGACCCAGTACTTC
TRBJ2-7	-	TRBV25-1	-	CASSALGVGTYEQYF	TGTGCCAGCAGTGCCCTCGGAGTGGGGACCTACGAGCAGTACTTC
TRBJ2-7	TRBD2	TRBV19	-	CASKVTSGAYEQYF	TGTGCCAGTAAAGTGACTAGCGGGGCCTACGAGCAGTACTTC
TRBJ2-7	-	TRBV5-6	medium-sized	CASSFLSAEQYF	TGTGCCAGCAGCTTTCTCTCCGCCGAGCAGTACTTC
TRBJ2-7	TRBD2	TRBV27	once	CASSPPRGDPEFSPYEQYF	TGTGCCAGCAGCCCTCCCCGGGGGGATCCCGAGTTTAGCCCCTACGAGCAGTACTTC
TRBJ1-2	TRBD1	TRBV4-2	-	CASSQVRGNYGYTF	TGTGCCAGCAGCCAAGTCAGGGGGAACTATGGCTACACCTTC
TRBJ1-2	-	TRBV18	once	CASSPEDGGYGYTF	TGTGCCAGCTCACCCGAGGACGGTGGCTATGGCTACACCTTC
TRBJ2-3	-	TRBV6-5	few	CASSWGANTDTQYF	TGTGCCAGCAGTTGGGGAGCCAACACAGATACGCAGTATTTT
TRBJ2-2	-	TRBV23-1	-	CASSMLRRQGDTGELFF	TGCGCCAGCAGCATGCTCCGGAGGCAGGGAGACACCGGGGAGCTGTTTTTT
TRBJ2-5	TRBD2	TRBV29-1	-	CSVDGGGGETQYF	TGCAGCGTGGACGGCGGCGGGGGTGAGACCCAGTACTTC
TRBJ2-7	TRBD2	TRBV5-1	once	CASSLALLADYEQYF	TGCGCCAGCAGCTTGGCTTTGCTAGCGGACTACGAGCAGTACTTC
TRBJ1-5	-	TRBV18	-	CASSPSRAADQPQHF	TGTGCCAGCTCACCATCCAGGGCCGCGGACCAGCCCCAGCATTTT
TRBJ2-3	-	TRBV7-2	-	CASSHNPSTDTQYF	TGTGCCAGCAGCCACAACCCGTCCACAGATACGCAGTATTTT
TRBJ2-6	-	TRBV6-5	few	CATRLTSSGANVLTF	TGTGCCACCCGGCTGACCAGCTCTGGGGCCAACGTCCTGACTTTC
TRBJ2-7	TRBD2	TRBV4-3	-	CASSQAGTSAYEQYF	TGCGCCAGCAGCCAAGCGGGGACTAGCGCCTACGAGCAGTACTTC
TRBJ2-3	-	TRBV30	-	CAWSGGPTDTQYF	TGTGCCTGGAGCGGAGGCCCCACAGATACGCAGTATTTT
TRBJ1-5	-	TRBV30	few	CAWSREGGSNQPQHF	TGTGCCTGGAGTCGAGAGGGAGGGAGCAATCAGCCCCAGCATTTT
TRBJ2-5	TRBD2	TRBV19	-	CASSQVTSGRKREETQYF	TGTGCCAGTAGTCAGGTTACTAGCGGGAGGAAGCGGGAAGAGACCCAGTACTTC
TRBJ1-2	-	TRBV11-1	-	CASPTPELYGYTF	TGTGCCAGCCCCACCCCGGAGCTCTATGGCTACACCTTC
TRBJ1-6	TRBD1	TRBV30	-	CAWSRSDRGLSPLHF	TGTGCCTGGAGTCGCTCCGACAGGGGACTCTCACCCCTCCACTTT
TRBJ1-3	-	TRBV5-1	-	CASSVDLYSGNTIYF	TGCGCCAGCAGCGTGGACTTATACTCTGGAAACACCATATATTTT
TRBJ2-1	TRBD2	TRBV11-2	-	CASSLLAGGYNEQFF	TGTGCCAGCAGTTTGCTAGCGGGAGGGTACAATGAGCAGTTCTTC
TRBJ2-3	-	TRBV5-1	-	CASSLSQAGDTQYF	TGCGCCAGCAGCTTGTCTCAGGCCGGGGATACGCAGTATTTT
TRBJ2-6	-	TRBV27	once	CASSSHRAGANVLTF	TGTGCCAGCAGTTCTCACAGGGCTGGGGCCAACGTCCTGACTTTC
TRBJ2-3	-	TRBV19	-	CASSIQTGPTDTQYF	TGTGCCAGTAGTATCCAGACGGGTCCCACAGATACGCAGTATTTT
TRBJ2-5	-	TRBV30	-	CAWSLGVETQYF	TGTGCCTGGAGTTTAGGGGTAGAGACCCAGTACTTC
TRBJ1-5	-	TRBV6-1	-	CASSEAGGSNQPQHF	TGTGCCAGCAGTGAAGCGGGGGGAAGCAATCAGCCCCAGCATTTT
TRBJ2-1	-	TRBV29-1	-	CSAVGGGLYNEQFF	TGCAGCGCTGTGGGCGGTGGCCTTTACAATGAGCAGTTCTTC
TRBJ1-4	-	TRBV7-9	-	CASSFGNEKLFF	TGTGCCAGCAGCTTTGGGAATGAAAAACTGTTTTTT
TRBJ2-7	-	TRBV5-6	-	CASSLVGAGSYEQYF	TGTGCCAGCAGCTTGGTGGGGGCAGGGTCCTACGAGCAGTACTTC
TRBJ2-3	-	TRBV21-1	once	CASSKESYPLDTQYF	TGTGCCAGCAGCAAAGAGTCTTACCCCCTAGATACGCAGTATTTT
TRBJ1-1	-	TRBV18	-	CASSPPQVNTEAFF	TGTGCCAGCTCACCACCGCAGGTGAACACTGAAGCTTTCTTT
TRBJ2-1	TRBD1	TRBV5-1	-	CASRYQGADNEQFF	TGCGCCAGCAGGTATCAGGGGGCGGACAATGAGCAGTTCTTC
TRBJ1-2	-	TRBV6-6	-	CASGRHYGYTF	TGTGCCAGCGGTAGACACTATGGCTACACCTTC
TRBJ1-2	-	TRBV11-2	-	CASSHNRRPNYGYTF	TGTGCCAGCAGCCATAACAGGAGACCTAACTATGGCTACACCTTC
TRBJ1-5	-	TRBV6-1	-	CASSEQGDRYYSNQPQHF	TGTGCCAGCAGTGAACAGGGAGACAGATATTATAGCAATCAGCCCCAGCATTTT
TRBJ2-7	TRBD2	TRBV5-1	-	CASSLEVGGARGEQYF	TGCGCCAGCAGCTTGGAGGTGGGAGGGGCCCGGGGGGAGCAGTACTTC
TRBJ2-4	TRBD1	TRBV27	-	CASSLDRVRNIQYF	TGTGCCAGCAGCCTGGACAGGGTGAGAAACATTCAGTACTTC
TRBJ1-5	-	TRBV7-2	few	CASSPTRDQPQHF	TGTGCCAGCAGCCCAACGCGGGATCAGCCCCAGCATTTT
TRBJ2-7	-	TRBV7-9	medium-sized	CASGDGSYEQYF	TGTGCCAGTGGAGATGGCTCCTACGAGCAGTACTTC
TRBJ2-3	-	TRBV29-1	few	CSVDEGGTDTQYF	TGCAGCGTTGATGAGGGGGGCACAGATACGCAGTATTTT
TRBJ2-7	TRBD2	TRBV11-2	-	CASIWSPSGRGEQYF	TGTGCCAGCATCTGGTCCCCTAGCGGGAGGGGCGAGCAGTACTTC
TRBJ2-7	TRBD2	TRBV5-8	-	CASSLGYWTSGYEQYF	TGTGCCAGCAGCTTAGGGTACTGGACTAGCGGCTACGAGCAGTACTTC
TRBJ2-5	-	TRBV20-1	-	CSAGVETQYF	TGCAGTGCGGGGGTAGAGACCCAGTACTTC
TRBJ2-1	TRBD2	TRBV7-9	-	CASSLKMRLAGVVNEQFF	TGTGCCAGCAGCTTAAAAATGCGGCTAGCGGGAGTTGTGAATGAGCAGTTCTTC
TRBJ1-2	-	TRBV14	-	CASSQGVNLDYGYTF	TGTGCCAGCAGCCAAGGGGTTAATCTGGACTATGGCTACACCTTC
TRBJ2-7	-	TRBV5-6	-	CASSLGLAAHEQYF	TGTGCCAGCAGCTTGGGGCTAGCAGCCCACGAGCAGTACTTC